The rows below give T cell receptor beta chains drawn from one sample of a study of blood T cell repertoires in COVID-19. The method was immunoSEQ multiplex PCR; TCRdb's version includes in-frame clones alone and lacks a portion of them. Seen here are approximately 44,000 clones, over 70% observed once, and the top ten hold around a third. Sequencing used peripheral blood. These receptors all come from a woman over 75 with acute or convalescent COVID-19. Each CDR3 is given with its conserved first and last residue. The order of the fields is D gene, J gene, V gene, clone size, CDR3 DNA, CDR3 protein. A D gene is named only where the DNA matches it firmly. Not all rows give a size; the values are once, few, many and, for expanded clones, a class.

>-|TRBJ1-4|TRBV5-4|-
TGTGCCAGCAGCTTGGCCCAGGGGCGCGGTGAAAAACTGTTTTTT
CASSLAQGRGEKLFF
>-|TRBJ1-1|TRBV7-8|-
TGTGCCAGCAGCCCCCGCCGCGGGGAGGGACTGAACACTGAAGCTTTCTTT
CASSPRRGEGLNTEAFF
>TRBD1|TRBJ1-1|TRBV5-1|few
TGCGCCAGCAGCTCGGGTACAGGGGACACTGAAGCTTTCTTT
CASSSGTGDTEAFF
>TRBD1|TRBJ1-4|TRBV7-6|-
TGTGCCAGCAGCCCCCGACAGGGCACTAATGAAAAACTGTTTTTT
CASSPRQGTNEKLFF
>-|TRBJ1-6|TRBV4-3|-
TGCGCCAGCAGCCAAGACGGTCAGGGTGGTTCACCCCTCCACTTT
CASSQDGQGGSPLHF
>TRBD2|TRBJ2-1|TRBV5-4|-
TGTGCCAGCAGCCTTAGCGGGGGGCATGATGAGCAGTTCTTC
CASSLSGGHDEQFF
>TRBD1|TRBJ1-1|TRBV11-2|few
TGTGCCAGCAGCTTAGATTTGTACAGGGGGCGGCGAAACACTGAAGCTTTCTTT
CASSLDLYRGRRNTEAFF
>TRBD1|TRBJ2-7|TRBV11-3|-
TGTGCCAGCAGCCCAGGGGGCCCTAACTACGAGCAGTACTTC
CASSPGGPNYEQYF
>TRBD2|TRBJ2-7|TRBV27|-
TGTGCCAGCAGTACCATACGCGGGAGCTCCTACGAGCAGTACTTC
CASSTIRGSSYEQYF
>-|TRBJ2-1|TRBV5-1|-
TGCGCCAGCAGCCCACGGGAGTTCTACAATGAGCAGTTCTTC
CASSPREFYNEQFF
>TRBD1|TRBJ2-7|TRBV9|-
TGTGCCAGCAGCGTAGGGGACAGCTCCTACGAGCAGTACTTC
CASSVGDSSYEQYF
>-|TRBJ2-1|TRBV2|few
TGTGCCAGCAGTGAAGCGCTTTCGCAGGCTCTCTCCTACAATGAGCAGTTCTTC
CASSEALSQALSYNEQFF
>TRBD2|TRBJ2-3|TRBV5-4|once
TGTGCCAGCAGCGACAAAATACTAGCGGGAGTAAGAGATACGCAGTATTTT
CASSDKILAGVRDTQYF
>-|TRBJ1-2|TRBV5-1|-
TGCGCCAGCAGCTTTCAGGCTTCAAACTATGGCTACACCTTC
CASSFQASNYGYTF